In this sample, the clone carrying this T cell receptor (beta chain) turned up many times. Its antigen remains unidentified. Previously described methods with listed TCR primers produced the bulk TCR libraries. A single record per CDR3 protein comes from TCRdb applying MiXCR to the PCR reads. The sample carries hundreds of thousands of distinct CDR3 sequences, 20% recorded once. The sample originates from a study of molecular identifiers for immune sequencing clone quantification. At the level of the study: Within a replicate experiment, RNA obtained from either approximately 20,000 or 98,000 naive CD8 cells was divided into five aliquots, and four of those aliquots were then sequenced. Whole-study results and caveats: In naive cells, under 1% of molecules belonged to clones above 20 RNA copies, against over 97% in effector cells.

Trimming left V 1 base short and J 4 bases short, with 14 bases between. This CDR3 has 16 amino acids. The genes are TRBV12-3 or TRBV12-4 and TRBJ1-5; maybe TRBD1 (6 bases). This receptor was taken from a human donor in good health. Some libraries in this study had Jurkat cell RNA spiked in. Sequencing was carried out using naive CD8+ T cells from blood, with Jurkat cell RNA spiked in. Subset reported: FACS-sorted CD8+CD4-CCR7+CD45RA+ naive T cells. This chain's CDR3 is CASSLGMGAENQPQHF. CDR3 coding DNA: TGTGCCAGCAGTTTAGGAATGGGGGCAGAAAATCAGCCCCAGCATTTT.